This T cell receptor (beta chain) was sequenced in a study of cytomegalovirus exposure and HLA in healthy donors. Trimming cost V 0 bases and J 9 bases; bases outside gene matches: 3. The CDR3 contains 13 residues. Per germline, CDR1 SNHLY and CDR2 FYNNEI. Regarding the study as a whole: In a later analysis, across HLA loci, associated TCR counts were highest for DRB1, lowest for HLA-C. High specificity and sensitivity for cytomegalovirus status were reported for the classifier.

PCR primers comprised 60 Vbeta and 13 Jbeta primers. The authors' processing: The authors later counted 65 million to 80 million unique TCR beta chains, 9 million to 14 million of them shared. Clones were sequenced by immunoSEQ multiplex PCR, and TCRdb holds only the in-frame ones, with some missing. The D gene and trimming were derived from the DNA, and the V and J assignments and clone size from that table. Counted here are some 140,000 clones, less than 80% occurring once; the ten biggest clones make up around 7%. With respect to this clone: The antigen remains unidentified.

The sample was PBMCs. The chain links TRBV2 to TRBJ2-7; 9 nucleotides match TRBD2. This clonotype was sampled from a man aged 40-49 years in good health and CMV-seropositive. The CDR3 spells CASSEAMRGGQYF. In nucleotides, the CDR3 is TGTGCCAGCAGTGAAGCCATGCGGGGGGGGCAGTACTTC.